This entry lists 14 T cell receptor beta chains sequenced from one sample in a study of T cell repertoires in cytomegalovirus infection. The antigens of these receptors remain unknown. One entry per CDR3 protein results from TCRdb running MiXCR on the reads. The sample holds roughly 170,000 distinct CDR3 sequences; 20% to 25% are singletons and the top ten take around a quarter. The sample consisted of CD8+ T cells from cultured PBMCs, taken from culture after CMV antigen stimulation. These TCRs come from a human donor in good health (CMV status not recorded). Some clones in this sample may be carry-over from other donors' samples.

The chain combines TRBV27 with TRBJ2-3, with 7 bases lining up with TRBD2. The germline V gene encodes CDR1 MNHEY and CDR2 SMNVEV (reference sequence). Unmatched junction bases numbered 5, after V lost 2 bases and J lost 0 bases. The CDR3 has 16 residues. CDR3: CASSLRRGSSTDTQYF. The CDR3 DNA follows: TGTGCCAGCAGTTTACGGCGGGGGTCTAGCACAGATACGCAGTATTTT.

This clonotype was seen many times. This chain uses TRBV7-6 with TRBJ2-1; possibly TRBD1 for D (6 bases). The CDR3 has 18 amino acids. The germline gives CDR1 SGHVS, CDR2 FNYEAQ. Trimming stripped 4 bases from V and 0 bases from J, with 19 bases between. The CDR3 spells CASSSPARGHRSYNEQFF. Written as DNA, the CDR3 is TGTGCCAGCAGCTCCCCCGCCCGGGGACACCGCTCCTACAATGAGCAGTTCTTC.

This clonotype was observed a handful of times. This CDR3 is CASRGLGSLATNEKLFF. In DNA, the CDR3 is TGTGCCAGTAGGGGTCTCGGCAGCCTTGCAACTAATGAAAAACTGTTTTTT. This chain uses TRBV19 with TRBJ1-4; D uncertain. CDR1 and CDR2 from the germline V gene are LNHDA and SQIVND (reference sequence). The CDR3 is made up of 17 amino acids. The germline V and J ends were trimmed by 6 bases and 0 bases, with 17 bases remaining between them.

This clonotype showed up just a few times. The genes are TRBV7-6 and TRBJ2-1; D is ambiguous. Germline V gene data show CDR1 as SGHVS and CDR2 as FNYEAQ. The CDR3 totals 12 residues. The V and J ends lost 2 bases and 15 bases respectively, with 14 bases between them. The CDR3 loop reads CASSLRGPNPFF. DNA of the CDR3: TGTGCCAGCAGCTTACGCGGCCCCAATCCGTTCTTC.

Worth noting for this clonotype: The junction departs from the called germline gene at one end, perhaps through a read error. The rearrangement uses TRBV4-3 and TRBJ1-6, with 10 positions matching TRBD1. This CDR3 is built from 18 residues. From germline, CDR1 is LGHNA and CDR2 YSLEER. The CDR3 bases are TGCGCTAGCAGCCCGGGACAGGGGATCGGGGAATATAATTCACCCCTCCACTTT. Translation gives CASSPGQGIGEYNSPLHF.

The chain links TRBV7-3 to TRBJ2-3, with D perhaps matching TRBD1 (5 bases). Germline-derived CDR1 and CDR2 are SGHTA and FQGTGA. The CDR3 loop spans 15 amino acids. Trimming cost V 5 bases and J 4 bases, with 16 bases left between them. This CDR3 reads CASSPKGIDSDTQYF. DNA of the CDR3: TGTGCCAGCAGCCCCAAGGGGATAGACTCAGATACGCAGTATTTT.

The chain is built from TRBV7-2 and TRBJ1-2; D is unclear. The CDR3 runs to 12 residues. Trimming left V 2 bases short and J 2 bases short, with 3 bases between. CDR1 SGHTA and CDR2 FQGNSA come from the germline V gene. The CDR3 region has the DNA TGTGCCAGCAGCTTATCGAACTATGGCTACACCTTC. It encodes CASSLSNYGYTF.

This clonotype was detected only a few times. V and J are TRBV7-2 and TRBJ1-2; D not certain. Deletions cut 3 bases from V and 8 bases from J, with 19 bases between. The CDR3 is 15 amino acids. CDR1 and CDR2 from the germline V gene are SGHTA and FQGNSA. The CDR3 DNA reads TGTGCCAGCAGCTTGTCCGACCTCTCATCGAGAGGCTACACCTTC. This translates into CASSLSDLSSRGYTF.

This clonotype appeared a few times. The chain carries TRBV12-3 or TRBV12-4 and TRBJ2-3; D not certain. The CDR3 totals 15 residues. V was cut by 5 bases and J by 2 bases, with 14 bases left in between. The CDR3 reads CASSGPTSTTDTQYF. CDR3 DNA sequence: TGTGCCAGCAGTGGGCCAACCAGTACCACAGATACGCAGTATTTT.

This clonotype is medium-sized (0.01 to 0.1%) within its sample. The genes are TRBV12-3 or TRBV12-4 and TRBJ2-1, with TRBD1 matching over 7 bases. V shed 5 bases and J 8 bases; nucleotides not matched to a gene: 3. The CDR3 is made up of 12 amino acids. The CDR3 DNA reads TGTGCCAGCAGTGTACAGGGGTATGAGCAGTTCTTC. It encodes CASSVQGYEQFF.

This clonotype was counted a single time. V is TRBV5-8 and J is TRBJ2-1; 9 bases are shared with TRBD2. V lost 4 bases and J lost 3; bases outside the gene matches: 8. Germline CDR1 is SGHTS and CDR2 is YDEGEE. This CDR3 comprises 16 residues. CDR3 residues: CASSPGRGGVYNEQFF. The CDR3 nucleotides read TGTGCCAGCAGCCCGGGGCGCGGGGGGGTCTACAATGAGCAGTTCTTC.

This clonotype was counted ten times or more. V usage is TRBV10-3 and J usage is TRBJ2-1; unclear D gene. This CDR3 is 16 amino acids long. Trimming pared 2 bases from V and 0 bases from J, leaving 11 bases between. The germline V gene has CDR1 ENHRY and CDR2 SYGVKD. CDR3 sequence (DNA): TGTGCCATCAGTGAGAAGGCAGGCGGCTCCTACAATGAGCAGTTCTTC. Its translation is CAISEKAGGSYNEQFF.

This clonotype has a handful of counts. The chain joins TRBV27 to TRBJ2-4; D not resolved. Per germline, CDR1 MNHEY and CDR2 SMNVEV (reference sequence). The CDR3 has 14 amino acids. The germline V and J ends were trimmed by 1 base and 5 bases, with 9 bases remaining between them. The CDR3 region is CASSLLNGQNIQYF. The DNA of the CDR3 is TGTGCCAGCAGTTTATTGAACGGACAAAACATTCAGTACTTC.

This clonotype was detected a few times. V usage is TRBV6-5 and J usage is TRBJ2-2; 7 bases match TRBD2. Per germline, CDR1 MNHEY and CDR2 SVGAGI. V was pared by 10 bases and J by 5 bases, with 4 bases of the junction left unmatched. This CDR3 has 12 residues. CDR3 residues: CATPGGTGELFF. As DNA, the CDR3 is TGTGCCACCCCCGGGGGGACCGGGGAGCTGTTTTTT.